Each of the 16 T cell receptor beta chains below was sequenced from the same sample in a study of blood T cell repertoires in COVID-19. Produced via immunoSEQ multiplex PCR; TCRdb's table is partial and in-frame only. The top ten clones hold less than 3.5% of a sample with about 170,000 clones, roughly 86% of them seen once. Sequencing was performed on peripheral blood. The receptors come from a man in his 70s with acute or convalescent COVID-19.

The CDR3 here is CASRGGLYNEQFF. DNA for the CDR3: TGTGCCAGCAGGGGGGGACTCTACAATGAGCAGTTCTTC. The V call is TRBV6-6, the J call TRBJ2-1, with D possibly being TRBD2 (6 bases). V lost 6 bases to trimming and J lost 3 bases, with 9 bases between them. The CDR3 sequence is 13 residues long. Germline lookup yields CDR1 MNHNY and CDR2 SVGAGI (reference sequence).

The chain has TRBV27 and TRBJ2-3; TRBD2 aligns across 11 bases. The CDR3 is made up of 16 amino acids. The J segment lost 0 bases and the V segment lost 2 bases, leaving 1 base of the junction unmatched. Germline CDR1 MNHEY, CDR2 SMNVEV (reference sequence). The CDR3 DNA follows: TGTGCCAGCAGTTTACCTAGCGGGGGGAGCACAGATACGCAGTATTTT. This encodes CASSLPSGGSTDTQYF.

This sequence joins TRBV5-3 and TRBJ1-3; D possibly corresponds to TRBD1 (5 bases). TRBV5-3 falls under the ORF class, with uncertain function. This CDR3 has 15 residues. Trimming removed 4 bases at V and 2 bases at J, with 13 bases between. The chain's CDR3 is CARSLWGGAGNTIYF. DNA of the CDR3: TGTGCCAGAAGCCTCTGGGGGGGGGCTGGAAACACCATATATTTT.

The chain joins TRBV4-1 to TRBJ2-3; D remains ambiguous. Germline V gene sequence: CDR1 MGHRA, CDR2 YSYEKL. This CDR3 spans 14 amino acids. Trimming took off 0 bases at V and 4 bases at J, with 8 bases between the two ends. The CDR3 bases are TGCGCCAGCAGCCAAGAAAGCCTTGCAGATACGCAGTATTTT. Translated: CASSQESLADTQYF.

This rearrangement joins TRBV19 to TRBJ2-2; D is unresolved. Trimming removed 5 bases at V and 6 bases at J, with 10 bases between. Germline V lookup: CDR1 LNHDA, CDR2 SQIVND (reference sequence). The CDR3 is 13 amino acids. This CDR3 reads CASSPTGSGELFF. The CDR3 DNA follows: TGTGCCAGTAGTCCGACTGGGTCCGGGGAGCTGTTTTTT.

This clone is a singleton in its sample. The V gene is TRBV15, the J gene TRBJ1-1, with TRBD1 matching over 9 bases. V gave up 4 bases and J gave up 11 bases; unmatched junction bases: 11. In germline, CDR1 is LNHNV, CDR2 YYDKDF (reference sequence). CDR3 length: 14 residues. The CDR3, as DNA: TGTGCCACCAGCACAGACAGGGGGGCCTTAATGGCTTTCTTT. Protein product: CATSTDRGALMAFF.

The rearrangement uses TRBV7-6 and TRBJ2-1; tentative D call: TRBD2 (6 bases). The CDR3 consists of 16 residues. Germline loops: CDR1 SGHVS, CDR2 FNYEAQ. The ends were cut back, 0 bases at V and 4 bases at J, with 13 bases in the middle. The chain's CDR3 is CASSLALLARYNEQFF. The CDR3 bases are TGTGCCAGCAGCTTAGCTCTGCTAGCGAGGTACAATGAGCAGTTCTTC.

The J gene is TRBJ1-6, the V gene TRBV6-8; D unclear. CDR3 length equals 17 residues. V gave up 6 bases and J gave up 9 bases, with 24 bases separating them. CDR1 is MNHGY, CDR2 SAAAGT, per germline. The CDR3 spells CASSLEDVLALFSPLHF. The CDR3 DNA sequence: TGTGCCAGCAGCCTCGAAGATGTATTGGCCCTTTTTTCACCCCTCCACTTT.

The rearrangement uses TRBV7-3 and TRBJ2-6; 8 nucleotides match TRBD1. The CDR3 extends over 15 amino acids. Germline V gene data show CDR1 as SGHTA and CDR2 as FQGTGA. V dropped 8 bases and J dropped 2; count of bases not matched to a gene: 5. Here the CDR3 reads CASAGGVAGANVLTF. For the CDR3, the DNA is TGTGCCAGCGCAGGGGGCGTCGCTGGGGCCAACGTCCTGACTTTC.

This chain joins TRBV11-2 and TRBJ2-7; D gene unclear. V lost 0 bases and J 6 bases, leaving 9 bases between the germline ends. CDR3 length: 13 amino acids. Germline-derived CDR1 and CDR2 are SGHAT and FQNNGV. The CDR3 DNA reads TGTGCCAGCAGCTTAGATCGCCACGGCGAGCAGTACTTC. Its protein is CASSLDRHGEQYF.

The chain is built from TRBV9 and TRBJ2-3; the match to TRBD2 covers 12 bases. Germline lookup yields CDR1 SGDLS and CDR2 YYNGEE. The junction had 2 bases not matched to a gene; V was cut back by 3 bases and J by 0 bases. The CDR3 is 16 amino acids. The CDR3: CASSAGTSGSTDTQYF. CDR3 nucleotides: TGTGCCAGCAGCGCGGGGACTAGCGGGAGCACAGATACGCAGTATTTT.

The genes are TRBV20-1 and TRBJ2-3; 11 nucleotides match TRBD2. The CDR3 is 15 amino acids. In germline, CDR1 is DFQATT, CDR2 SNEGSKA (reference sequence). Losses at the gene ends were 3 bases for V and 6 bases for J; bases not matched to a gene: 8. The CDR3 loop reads CSASRVAGGPDTQYF. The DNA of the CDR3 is TGCAGTGCTAGTAGGGTAGCGGGAGGGCCTGATACGCAGTATTTT.

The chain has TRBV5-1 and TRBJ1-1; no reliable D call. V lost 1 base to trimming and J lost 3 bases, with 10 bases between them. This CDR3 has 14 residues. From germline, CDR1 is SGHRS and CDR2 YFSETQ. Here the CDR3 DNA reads TGCGCCAGCAGCTTGTTACCGAGGGACACTGAAGCTTTCTTT. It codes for CASSLLPRDTEAFF.

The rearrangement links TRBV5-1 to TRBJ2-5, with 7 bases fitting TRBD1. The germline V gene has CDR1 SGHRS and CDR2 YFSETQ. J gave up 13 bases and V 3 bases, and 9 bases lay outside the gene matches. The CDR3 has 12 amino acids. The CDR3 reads CASSSDRVTSYF. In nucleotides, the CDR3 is TGCGCCAGCAGCTCAGACAGGGTCACATCGTACTTC.

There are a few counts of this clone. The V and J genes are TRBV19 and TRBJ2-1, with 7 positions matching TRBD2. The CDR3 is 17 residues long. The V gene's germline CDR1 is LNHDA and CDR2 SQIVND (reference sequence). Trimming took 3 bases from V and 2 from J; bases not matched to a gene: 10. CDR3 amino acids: CASSMGPALAPYNEQFF. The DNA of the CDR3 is TGTGCCAGTAGTATGGGACCAGCACTAGCGCCCTACAATGAGCAGTTCTTC.

The CDR3 loop is CASSLGGTGNEQFF. The CDR3 nucleotides read TGTGCCAGCAGCTTGGGTGGGACAGGGAATGAGCAGTTCTTC. This rearrangement joins TRBV5-4 to TRBJ2-1, with 9 bases aligning to TRBD1. The junction had 2 bases not matched to a gene; V was cut back by 0 bases and J by 7 bases. Germline lookup yields CDR1 SGHNT and CDR2 YYREEE (reference sequence). The CDR3 runs to 14 residues.